These 21 T cell receptor beta chains originate from one sample sequenced in a study of vaccination and CD4 T cells after COVID-19. The antigens these receptors bind are not known. Documented treatment: roughly ten-day PBMC culture with coronavirus spike peptide pools or control peptides (ViraFEST assay). Researchers used the Oncomine TCR Beta short-read assay to sequence DNA from cultured CD4+ T cells. TCRdb analysed the PCR reads with MiXCR anew, one entry per CDR3 protein. The data show about 16,000 distinct CDR3 sequences, 45% to 65% seen once. The specimen was CD4+ T cells from blood, cultured in vitro, collected before SARS-CoV-2 vaccination. These receptor sequences come from a human donor who had recovered from COVID-19.

This clonotype was recorded only once. The rearrangement joins TRBV11-3 to TRBJ2-3, with TRBD2 matching 14 bases. Trimming at V came to 3 bases and at J to 3 bases, leaving 2 bases not matched to a gene. Germline V gene lookup returns CDR1 SGHNT and CDR2 YENEEA. This CDR3 has 16 amino acids. DNA of the CDR3: TGTGCCAGCAGCTTCGGGACTAGCGGGAGAACAGATACGCAGTATTTT. Protein sequence: CASSFGTSGRTDTQYF.

This clonotype was observed a single time. The chain couples TRBV28 to TRBJ2-3; no reliable D call. This CDR3 is built from 16 residues. The germline CDR1 and CDR2 sequences are MDHEN and SYDVKM. The V gene lost 4 bases and the J gene lost 1 base, with 15 bases spanning the gap. CDR3 sequence (DNA): TGTGCCAGCAGTTCCCTCTTTGGCGTAGGCACAGATACGCAGTATTTT. Residues: CASSSLFGVGTDTQYF.

The sample holds one count of this clonotype. The CDR3 is CASNLGGLAGGTYNEQFF. For the CDR3, the DNA is TGTGCCAGCAACCTCGGGGGACTAGCGGGAGGCACCTACAATGAGCAGTTCTTC. The genes are TRBV28 and TRBJ2-1; 15 bases agree with TRBD2. Germline CDR1 reads MDHEN; CDR2 reads SYDVKM. The V gene end was trimmed by 7 bases and the J gene end by 2 bases; junction bases not matched to a gene: 9. CDR3 length equals 18 residues.

This chain joins TRBV28 and TRBJ2-1, with 7 bases matching TRBD2. Unmatched junction bases numbered 13, after V lost 4 bases and J lost 4 bases. CDR1 and CDR2 (germline): MDHEN, SYDVKM. The CDR3 covers 17 residues. The CDR3 DNA is TGTGCCAGCAGTTCAGTCGGGGGGTCGGCCTTTTACAATGAGCAGTTCTTC. Translation gives CASSSVGGSAFYNEQFF.

The chain combines TRBV2 with TRBJ2-5, with 10 bases lining up with TRBD2. Per the germline V gene, CDR1 is SNHLY and CDR2 is FYNNEI. CDR3 length: 13 residues. The V gene end was trimmed by 6 bases and the J gene end by 9 bases; junction bases not matched to a gene: 7. In DNA form, the CDR3 reads TGTGCCAGCAGGGAGGGACTAGCGTCCCCCCAGTACTTC. This translates into CASREGLASPQYF.

In this sample, this clonotype turned up a few times. The rearrangement joins TRBV20-1 to TRBJ1-1; 7 bases are a match to TRBD1. The CDR3 spans 13 residues. Germline values: CDR1 DFQATT, CDR2 SNEGSKA (reference sequence). Unmatched junction bases numbered 6, after V lost 6 bases and J lost 2 bases. CDR3 coding DNA: TGCAGTGCGAGGGACAGCTTAAACACTGAAGCTTTCTTT. This translates into CSARDSLNTEAFF.

This chain connects TRBV5-1 to TRBJ1-2; 10 bases fit TRBD1. The CDR3 loop spans 14 amino acids. With V trimmed by 3 bases and J by 2 bases, 1 base remained unmatched. The V gene's germline CDR1 is SGHRS and CDR2 YFSETQ. CDR3 sequence (DNA): TGCGCCAGCAGCTCGACAGGGGGCAACTATGGCTACACCTTC. Protein sequence: CASSSTGGNYGYTF.

In its sample, this clonotype is medium-sized. V and J are TRBV19 and TRBJ1-5, with 11 positions matching TRBD1. J lost 2 bases, V lost 3 bases, and 3 bases had no gene match. In germline, CDR1 is LNHDA, CDR2 SQIVND (reference sequence). CDR3 length equals 16 residues. The DNA of the CDR3 is TGTGCCAGTAGTATCCGGGACAGGGGGGGCAATCAGCCCCAGCATTTT. It is translated as CASSIRDRGGNQPQHF.

This clonotype was seen more than once but under ten times. The gene calls are TRBV27 and TRBJ1-2; TRBD1 matches at 7 bases. V lost 3 bases and J lost 3; bases outside the gene matches: 4. The CDR3 has 14 residues. The V gene's germline CDR1 is MNHEY and CDR2 SMNVEV (reference sequence). The CDR3 DNA sequence: TGTGCCAGCAGTTTTAGGGGGCGCGACTATGGCTACACCTTC. It specifies CASSFRGRDYGYTF.

This clonotype was counted only a few times. The V call is TRBV20-1, the J call TRBJ2-3; 13 bases are a match to TRBD2. The CDR3 has 17 residues. Germline lookup yields CDR1 DFQATT and CDR2 SNEGSKA (reference sequence). V shed 2 bases and J 2 bases; nucleotides not matched to a gene: 7. CDR3 residues: CSARPTSGRAITDTQYF. The CDR3 nucleotides read TGCAGTGCTAGACCAACTAGCGGGAGGGCTATCACAGATACGCAGTATTTT.

This chain joins TRBV20-1 and TRBJ2-1; D is possibly TRBD1 (5 bases). CDR1 and CDR2 from the germline V gene are DFQATT and SNEGSKA (reference sequence). The V and J ends lost 0 bases and 6 bases respectively, with 21 bases between them. The CDR3 has 17 residues. This CDR3 is CSARDLGRSRKINEQFF. The DNA of the CDR3 is TGCAGTGCTAGAGATTTGGGGCGATCCAGAAAAATCAATGAGCAGTTCTTC.

This sequence joins TRBV7-9 and TRBJ2-3; D unresolved. The CDR3 runs 16 residues. CDR1 and CDR2 (germline): SEHNR, FQNEAQ (reference sequence). Trimming took 0 bases from V and 4 from J, leaving 14 bases between them. CDR3 residues: CASSLAPLRAADTQYF. CDR3 bases: TGTGCCAGCAGCTTAGCCCCCCTGAGAGCAGCAGATACGCAGTATTTT.

The chain carries TRBV28 and TRBJ2-1; 7 bases match TRBD2. V gave up 9 bases and J gave up 15 bases; unmatched junction bases: 11. Germline CDR1 and CDR2: MDHEN and SYDVKM. There are 11 residues in the CDR3. CDR3 amino acids: CASHTTSAWFF. The CDR3 DNA is TGTGCCAGTCACACAACTAGCGCTTGGTTCTTC.

This clonotype was detected a few times. The chain is built from TRBV19 and TRBJ1-5; TRBD1 might be the D (6 bases). Between the trimmed V and J ends, which lost 6 bases and 2 bases, there was a span of 17 bases. Germline V gives CDR1 LNHDA, CDR2 SQIVND (reference sequence). The CDR3 has 16 amino acids. CDR3 sequence (DNA): TGTGCCAGTAGCTCTTCCTCGGGGGGCCGCAATCAGCCCCAGCATTTT. Its translation is CASSSSSGGRNQPQHF.

This clonotype is a singleton in its sample. The genes are TRBV7-3 and TRBJ1-1, with TRBD1 matching 9 bases. The junction had 9 bases not matched to a gene; V was cut back by 5 bases and J by 5 bases. The CDR3 runs 15 residues. Germline V gives CDR1 SGHTA, CDR2 FQGTGA. CDR3 in amino acids: CASSLHPTGGTEAFF. Here the CDR3 DNA reads TGTGCCAGCAGCCTTCACCCGACAGGGGGGACTGAAGCTTTCTTT.

The chain couples TRBV7-8 to TRBJ1-6, with a weak D call TRBD1 (5 bases). CDR1 and CDR2 from the germline V gene are SGHVS and FQNEAQ. This CDR3 spans 16 amino acids. The V end was cut by 2 bases, the J end by 7 bases, with 15 bases between. CDR3 DNA: TGTGCCAGCAGCTTATCTGGTGGGACCGCGAATTCACCCCTCCACTTT. Its protein product is CASSLSGGTANSPLHF.

The rearrangement joins TRBV7-9 to TRBJ1-5; no reliable D call. The CDR3 is 13 residues long. Per germline, CDR1 SEHNR and CDR2 FQNEAQ (reference sequence). V lost 2 bases, J lost 7 bases, and 9 bases lay in between. The CDR3 here is CASSLQANQPQHF. CDR3 DNA sequence: TGTGCCAGCAGCTTACAAGCAAACCAGCCCCAGCATTTT. The whole variable domain, remainder taken from reference TRBV7-9 and TRBJ1-5, is DTGVSQNPRHKITKRGQNVTFRCDPISEHNRLYWYRQTLGQGPEFLTYFQNEAQLEKSRLLSDRFSAERPKGSFSTLEIQRTEQGDSAMYLCASSLQANQPQHFGDGTRLSIL.

This chain joins TRBV28 and TRBJ2-5, with 7 bases fitting TRBD2. V gave up 2 bases and J gave up 3 bases; unmatched junction bases: 3. The germline V gene encodes CDR1 MDHEN and CDR2 SYDVKM. This CDR3 is built from 14 residues. This CDR3 reads CASSLTGTKETQYF. The CDR3 coding sequence is TGTGCCAGCAGTTTAACCGGGACTAAAGAGACCCAGTACTTC.

The V gene is TRBV18, the J gene TRBJ2-5; maybe TRBD1 (5 bases). The CDR3 runs 14 residues. With 3 bases removed from V and 2 bases from J, the gap between germline ends came to 10 bases. Germline CDR1 and CDR2: KGHSH and LQKENI. The CDR3 here is CASSPGAGQETQYF. The CDR3 region has the DNA TGTGCCAGCTCACCGGGCGCAGGGCAAGAGACCCAGTACTTC.

This clonotype was seen only a few times. The rearrangement links TRBV6-1 to TRBJ2-6; no firm D call. V was clipped by 11 bases and J by 0 bases, with 23 bases between them. The CDR3 consists of 18 residues. Germline CDR1 reads MNHNS; CDR2 reads SASEGT. Here the CDR3 DNA reads TGTGCCGGCTCCCGTCTGGCACTCACCTTCTCTGGGGCCAACGTCCTGACTTTC. Translated, it gives CAGSRLALTFSGANVLTF.

This clonotype showed up just once. CDR3 bases: TGCAGTGCCACCCGAGGCGGGTATGAGCAGTTCTTC. Translating it yields CSATRGGYEQFF. The genes are TRBV20-1 and TRBJ2-1, with D possibly being TRBD2 (5 bases). Trimming left V 6 bases short and J 8 bases short, with 14 bases between. Germline-derived CDR1 and CDR2 are DFQATT and SNEGSKA (reference sequence). The CDR3 has 12 residues.